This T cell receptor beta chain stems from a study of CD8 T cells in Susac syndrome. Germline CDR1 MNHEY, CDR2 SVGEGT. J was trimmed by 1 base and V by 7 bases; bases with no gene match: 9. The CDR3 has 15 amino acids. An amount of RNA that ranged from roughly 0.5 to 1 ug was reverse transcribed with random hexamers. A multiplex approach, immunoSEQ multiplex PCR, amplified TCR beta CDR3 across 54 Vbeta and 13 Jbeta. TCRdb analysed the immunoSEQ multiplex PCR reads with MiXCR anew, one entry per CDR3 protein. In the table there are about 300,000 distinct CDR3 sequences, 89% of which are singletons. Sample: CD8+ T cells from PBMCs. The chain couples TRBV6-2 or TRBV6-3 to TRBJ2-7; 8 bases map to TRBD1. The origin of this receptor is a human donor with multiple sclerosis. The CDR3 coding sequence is TGTGCCAGCACCTTTTCCGGGACAGGTTCCTACGAGCAGTACTTC. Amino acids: CASTFSGTGSYEQYF.